This T cell receptor (beta chain) is drawn from a study of OX40 agonist ivuxolimab in advanced cancers. Overall study context: Recorded diagnoses for dose-escalation patients were hepatocellular carcinoma, melanoma, renal cell or head and neck cancer.

The method was immunoSEQ multiplex PCR; TCRdb's version includes in-frame clones alone and lacks a portion of them. This table holds 40,000 to 45,000 clones, 80% found once. The TCR originated in an adult with an advanced solid tumor such as melanoma, head and neck, liver or kidney cancer. The material sequenced was CD4+ or CD8+ T cells sorted from blood, taken in a trial of the OX40 agonist ivuxolimab.

This CDR3 is CASSLGGDLGPQHF. CDR3 sequence (DNA): TGTGCCAGCAGCTTGGGTGGGGACCTAGGGCCCCAGCATTTT. This chain joins TRBV7-9 and TRBJ1-5; D is perhaps TRBD1 (5 bases). The CDR3 totals 14 residues. The V end was cut by 3 bases, the J end by 9 bases, with 15 bases between. Germline V gene data show CDR1 as SEHNR and CDR2 as FQNEAQ (reference sequence). Full variable domain (missing parts from reference TRBV7-9 and TRBJ1-5): DTGVSQNPRHKITKRGQNVTFRCDPISEHNRLYWYRQTLGQGPEFLTYFQNEAQLEKSRLLSDRFSAERPKGSFSTLEIQRTEQGDSAMYLCASSLGGDLGPQHFGDGTRLSIL.